The text below deals with one T cell receptor (beta chain). Its antigen is unknown. No much larger clone exists at a distance of one base, and base qualities are not known. Library method: the immunoSEQ multiplex PCR assay. The authors' analysis ran thus. A statistical classification framework was built for diagnosing cytomegalovirus status from the catalog of TCR beta chain sequences. TCRdb's version of the immuneACCESS table is confined to in-frame rearrangements and falls short of the full clone set. An unresolved V gene accounts for under half of the shortfall where checked; the remainder is of unknown origin. V and J calls and clone size are as listed in that table; D and trimming were resolved from the DNA. Within this sample are more than 250,000 clones, with about 90% of them counted one time only. The ten largest clones represent approximately 3.1% of the sample. From the cysteine up to the phenylalanine, the CDR3 has a length of 18 residues. Only the CDR3 region is kept as DNA, spanning 54 bases read in frame from base 1. CDR1 and CDR2, per the germline V gene, are SGDLS and YYNGEE. V ends up 0 bases short and J 0 bases short, with an unmatched junction base count of 6.

Donors formed part of the validation cohort, which comprised 120 subjects and was distinct from the first cohort of 550 to 850 subjects. The sample is drawn from a study of cytomegalovirus exposure and HLA in healthy donors (dated 2017 in TCRdb). With respect to the entire study: According to a later analysis, one platform produced both the roughly 130 validation repertoires and the roughly 660 repertoires of the first cohort. In addition to the first cohort of around 670 subjects, a separate validation cohort of 130 or so different subjects was used. To predict cytomegalovirus infection status, the study combined high-throughput TCR immunosequencing, statistical association of individual TCRs with disease status, and machine learning. The study was designed to test whether signatures of past pathogen exposure could be identified by cataloging public T cell receptors. Overall study outcomes, separate from this receptor: While some public TCRs were present in many individuals, most TCR sequences turned up only very rarely across donors. The study gave a list of 150 to 200 TCR beta chains associated with cytomegalovirus. Subsequent analysis determined that TCRs grouped into clusters in the first cohort also showed a tendency toward co-occurrence across the 120 validation repertoires, and approximately 93% of cluster scores exceeded 0. All 110 or so repertoires were used to score co-occurrence in the validation cohort in a later analysis, because that analysis had no HLA typing for the cohort. Cytomegalovirus status was reported to be diagnosed by the classifier with high specificity and sensitivity in both the original and validation cohorts. In vitro tests confirmed that three of the cytomegalovirus-associated TCR beta chains recognize cytomegalovirus antigens. The authors suggested that the approach could potentially be extended to other disease states and immunological phenotypes.

The sequencing input was PBMCs. The rearrangement combines TRBV9 with TRBJ2-3; the junction holds 11 bases that match TRBD2. This TCR was sampled from a woman between 25 and 40 years old in good health and CMV-seronegative. The CDR3 is CASSVGGGLAVSTDTQYF. The nucleotide sequence is TGTGCCAGCAGCGTAGGAGGGGGACTAGCGGTTAGCACAGATACGCAGTATTTT.